The entry that follows covers one TCR beta chain sequence. TCRdb keeps only in-frame clones here, not all; method: immunoSEQ multiplex PCR. The sample has hundreds of thousands of clones, about 80% seen once; the top ten hold approximately 7%. This specimen comes from a study of Ad26.COV2.S vaccination and SARS-CoV-2 variants. This CDR3 region has 13 residues. Trimming pared 5 bases from V and 3 bases from J, leaving 10 bases between. CDR1 is MNHEY and CDR2 is SMNVEV in the germline V gene (reference sequence). The treatment denotes: roughly 18 received Ad26.COV2.S at low or high dose, single or two shots; five or six received placebo; per-sample allocation not given. The investigators took samples on day 63 after the first vaccine or placebo injection.

The V call is TRBV27, the J call TRBJ1-2; D is unresolved. The TCR was taken from a person aged 18 to 59 who received the Ad26.COV2.S COVID-19 vaccine or a placebo. The sample in question was peripheral blood, obtained in a trial of Ad26.COV2.S vaccine versus placebo. DNA for the CDR3: TGTGCCAGCAGTCCATTTTCTGACTATGGCTACACCTTC. As protein: CASSPFSDYGYTF.